Each of the 13 T cell receptor beta chains below was sequenced from the same sample in a study of cytomegalovirus exposure and HLA in healthy donors (dated by TCRdb to about 2017). Library construction relied on the immunoSEQ multiplex PCR assay. For the multiplex PCR, a mixture combining 60 forward primers for TCR Vbeta segments and 13 reverse primers for TCR Jbeta segments was used. Here the immuneACCESS table is served through TCRdb, limited to in-frame sequences with V and J called. Missing clones are a known gap in these copies; in checked studies unresolved V genes cover under half, and the rest lacks a known reason. This sample is represented by roughly 100,000 clones; 76% of them were singletons. The ten most abundant clones make up 8.2% of the sample. Sequencing was carried out using PBMCs. The receptors were gathered from a man aged 40-49 years in good health and CMV-seropositive.

This CDR3 is CASSRLAGGTGEQYF. The CDR3 DNA is TGTGCCAGTAGTAGACTAGCGGGGGGTACCGGCGAGCAGTACTTC. The V call is TRBV19, the J call TRBJ2-7; 13 nucleotides line up with TRBD2. This CDR3 has 15 residues. Trimming cost V 4 bases and J 6 bases; bases outside gene matches: 6. CDR1 and CDR2 (germline): LNHDA, SQIVND (reference sequence).

This clone has a single count. The rearrangement uses TRBV5-6 and TRBJ2-7; 8 bases match TRBD1. Germline V gene lookup returns CDR1 SGHDT and CDR2 YYEEEE. The ends lost 3 bases at V and 4 bases at J; junction bases unmatched: 3. The CDR3 is 13 residues long. The CDR3 loop reads CASSSGQDYEQYF. The DNA for the CDR3 is TGTGCCAGCAGCTCGGGACAGGATTACGAGCAGTACTTC.

The sample holds a few counts of this clone. The chain joins TRBV9 to TRBJ1-6; D is unresolved. V lost 0 bases, J lost 8 bases, and 12 bases lay in between. This CDR3 is 15 amino acids long. CDR1 and CDR2 (germline): SGDLS, YYNGEE. As DNA, the CDR3 is TGTGCCAGCAGCGTAGCGGCGGGTTGGGATTCACCCCTCCACTTT. Protein: CASSVAAGWDSPLHF.

The chain combines TRBV5-1 with TRBJ1-1, with no clear D. The CDR3 is made up of 17 amino acids. Germline lookup yields CDR1 SGHRS and CDR2 YFSETQ. V was pared by 0 bases and J by 2 bases, with 17 bases between. CDR3 coding DNA: TGCGCCAGCAGCTTGGGCCTGACGGGAGGCGGTAACACTGAAGCTTTCTTT. As protein: CASSLGLTGGGNTEAFF.

This chain links TRBV19 with TRBJ2-1, with 7 bases fitting TRBD2. CDR3 size: 15 residues. V lost 4 bases, J lost 4 bases, and 7 bases stayed unmatched. Germline-derived CDR1 and CDR2 are LNHDA and SQIVND (reference sequence). The CDR3 loop is CASSTIAGSYNEQFF. CDR3 DNA sequence: TGTGCCAGTAGTACCATAGCGGGTTCTTACAATGAGCAGTTCTTC.

The chain recombines TRBV27 with TRBJ2-7, with D possibly matching TRBD2 (6 bases). Trimming left V 2 bases short and J 2 bases short, with 16 bases between. CDR1 MNHEY and CDR2 SMNVEV come from the germline V gene (reference sequence). This CDR3 has 16 amino acids. In DNA, the CDR3 is TGTGCCAGCAGTTTACAATCCGGGACTCGAACCTACGAGCAGTACTTC. Its translation is CASSLQSGTRTYEQYF.

The V call is TRBV5-8, the J call TRBJ2-1; 12 nucleotides line up with TRBD2. V was clipped by 1 base and J by 6 bases; unmatched bases: 2. Germline V gene lookup returns CDR1 SGHTS and CDR2 YDEGEE. The CDR3 contains 15 residues. The CDR3 spells CASSLTSGGFNEQFF. The CDR3 bases are TGTGCCAGCAGCTTGACTAGCGGGGGGTTCAATGAGCAGTTCTTC.

V usage is TRBV6-6 and J usage is TRBJ2-1, with D possibly TRBD2 on 5 matching bases. Between the trimmed V and J ends, which lost 8 bases and 6 bases, there was a span of 11 bases. CDR1 is MNHNY and CDR2 is SVGAGI in the germline V gene (reference sequence). This CDR3 spans 12 amino acids. CDR3 loop: CASGRGFNEQFF. CDR3 sequence (DNA): TGTGCCAGCGGTCGGGGTTTCAATGAGCAGTTCTTC.

This clone was detected only a few times. This chain uses TRBV23-1 with TRBJ2-3; 7 bases agree with TRBD1. TRBV23-1 qualifies as an ORF whose function is uncertain. The CDR3 contains 16 residues. The junction had 8 bases not matched to a gene; V was cut back by 3 bases and J by 2 bases. This chain's CDR3 is CASSQTGTEFTDTQYF. CDR3 nucleotides: TGCGCCAGCAGTCAGACCGGGACAGAGTTCACAGATACGCAGTATTTT.

The rearrangement links TRBV15 to TRBJ1-2; D not resolved. The CDR3 covers 13 residues. V was shortened by 0 bases and J by 8 bases, with 10 bases between the two germline ends. Germline V gene lookup returns CDR1 LNHNV and CDR2 YYDKDF (reference sequence). The CDR3 coding sequence is TGTGCCACCAGCAGAGACACGGAGAGGGGCTACACCTTC. This codes for CATSRDTERGYTF.

This chain uses TRBV7-9 with TRBJ2-7; maybe TRBD1 (6 bases). Germline CDR1 SEHNR, CDR2 FQNEAQ (reference sequence). The CDR3 length is 13 residues. V lost 4 bases and J lost 2, with 9 bases in between. The CDR3 region is CASSSWTAYEQYF. The CDR3 DNA follows: TGTGCCAGCAGCTCCTGGACAGCCTACGAGCAGTACTTC.

This chain links TRBV7-2 with TRBJ1-1; TRBD1 might be the D (6 bases). V lost 3 bases and J lost 5, with 19 bases in between. Germline CDR1 is SGHTA and CDR2 is FQGNSA. CDR3 length equals 16 residues. The DNA for the CDR3 is TGTGCCAGCAGCTTGGGGGGGCGTCCGGGAGGAACTGAAGCTTTCTTT. Protein sequence: CASSLGGRPGGTEAFF.

This clone was seen only a few times. The chain links TRBV7-2 to TRBJ2-1, with 9 bases lining up with TRBD1. Per the germline V gene, CDR1 is SGHTA and CDR2 is FQGNSA. V shed 5 bases, J shed 4 bases, and the junction held 3 bases outside the gene matches. This CDR3 has 14 amino acids. The CDR3 DNA reads as TGTGCCAGCAGCCCGGACAGGGGATACAATGAGCAGTTCTTC. Translated, it gives CASSPDRGYNEQFF. Together with reference TRBV7-2 and TRBJ2-1, the CDR3 gives the full variable domain: GAGVSQSPSNKVTEKGKDVELRCDPISGHTALYWYRQSLGQGLEFLIYFQGNSAPDKSGLPSDRFSAERTGGSVSTLTIQRTQQEDSAVYLCASSPDRGYNEQFFGPGTRLTVL.